The T cell receptor beta chain described here comes from a study of shared clonotypes between healthy human individuals. Study context: Each donor's CD4 naive and CD4 memory cells filled three plates apiece, CD8 naive two, and CD8 memory one.

In germline, CDR1 is SGHTA, CDR2 FQGNSA. The CDR3 loop spans 14 amino acids. Trimming shortened V by 0 bases and J by 5 bases, and 8 bases separated the two germline ends. The study's findings and limits: Shared clonotypes: about 5.3% naive CD4, about 4% naive CD8, less than 2.5% memory CD4, 0.4% to 0.45% memory CD8. The study found lower generation probabilities in non-shared clonotypes than in those shared by all four donors.

Deep-level running was used for the assay. TCRdb's table, derived via immunoSEQ multiplex PCR, lists solely in-frame clones and lacks some. The table records 2 million or so clones, 85% to 95% of them present only once. Note on this clone: The antigen is undetermined.

The sample consisted of naive CD4+ T cells sorted from blood. Subset: CD45RA+ positively selected. The chain uses TRBV7-2 and TRBJ2-1; perhaps TRBD2 as D (5 bases). The receptor's source is a man between 18 and 35 years old in good health. The CDR3, as DNA: TGTGCCAGCAGCTTAGCGGGAGCCGACAATGAGCAGTTCTTC. It codes for CASSLAGADNEQFF.